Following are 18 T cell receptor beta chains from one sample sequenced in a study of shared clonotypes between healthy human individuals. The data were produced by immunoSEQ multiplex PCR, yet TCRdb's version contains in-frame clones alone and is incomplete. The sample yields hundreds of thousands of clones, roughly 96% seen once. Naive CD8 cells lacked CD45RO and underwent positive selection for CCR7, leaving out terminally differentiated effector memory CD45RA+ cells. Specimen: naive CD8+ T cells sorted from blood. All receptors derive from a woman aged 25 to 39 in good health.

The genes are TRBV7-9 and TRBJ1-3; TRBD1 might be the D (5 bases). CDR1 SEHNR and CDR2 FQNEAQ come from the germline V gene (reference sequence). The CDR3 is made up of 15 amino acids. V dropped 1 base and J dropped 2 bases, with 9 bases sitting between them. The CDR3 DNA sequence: TGTGCCAGCAGCTTAGGGTGGGACGCTGGAAACACCATATATTTT. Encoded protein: CASSLGWDAGNTIYF.

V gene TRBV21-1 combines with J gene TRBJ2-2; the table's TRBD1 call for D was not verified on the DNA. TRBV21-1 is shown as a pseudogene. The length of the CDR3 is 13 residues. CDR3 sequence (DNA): TGTGCCCGCAGGGATAGGGGGCCCGGGGAGCTGTTTTTT. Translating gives CARRDRGPGELFF.

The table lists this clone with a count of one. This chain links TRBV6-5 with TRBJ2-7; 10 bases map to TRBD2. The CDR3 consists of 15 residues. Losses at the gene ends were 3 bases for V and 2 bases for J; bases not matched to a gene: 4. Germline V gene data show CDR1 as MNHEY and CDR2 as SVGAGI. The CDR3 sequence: CASSYGLAGAYEQYF. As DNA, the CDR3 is TGTGCCAGCAGTTATGGGCTAGCGGGAGCCTACGAGCAGTACTTC.

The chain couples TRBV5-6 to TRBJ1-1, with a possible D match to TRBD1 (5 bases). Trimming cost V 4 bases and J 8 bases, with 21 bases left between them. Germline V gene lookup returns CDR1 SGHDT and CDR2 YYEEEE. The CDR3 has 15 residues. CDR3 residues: CASSEDRWGLREAFF. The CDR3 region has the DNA TGTGCCAGCAGCGAGGACCGATGGGGCTTGAGAGAAGCTTTCTTT.

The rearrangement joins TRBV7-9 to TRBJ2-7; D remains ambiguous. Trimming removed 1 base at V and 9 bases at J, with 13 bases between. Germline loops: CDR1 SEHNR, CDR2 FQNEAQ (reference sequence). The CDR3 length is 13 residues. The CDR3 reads CASSLGLDPGQYF. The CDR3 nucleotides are TGTGCCAGCAGCTTAGGGCTCGACCCGGGGCAGTACTTC.

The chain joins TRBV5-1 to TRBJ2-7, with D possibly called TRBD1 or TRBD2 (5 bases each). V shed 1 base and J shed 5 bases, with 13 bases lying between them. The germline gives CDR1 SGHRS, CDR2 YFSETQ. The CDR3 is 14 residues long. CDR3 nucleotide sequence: TGCGCCAGCAGCTTGATCAGCGGACAAGACGAGCAGTACTTC. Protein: CASSLISGQDEQYF. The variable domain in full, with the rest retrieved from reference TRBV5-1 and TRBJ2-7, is KAGVTQTPRYLIKTRGQQVTLSCSPISGHRSVSWYQQTPGQGLQFLFEYFSETQRNKGNFPGRFSGRQFSNSRSEMNVSTLELGDSALYLCASSLISGQDEQYFGPGTRLTVT.

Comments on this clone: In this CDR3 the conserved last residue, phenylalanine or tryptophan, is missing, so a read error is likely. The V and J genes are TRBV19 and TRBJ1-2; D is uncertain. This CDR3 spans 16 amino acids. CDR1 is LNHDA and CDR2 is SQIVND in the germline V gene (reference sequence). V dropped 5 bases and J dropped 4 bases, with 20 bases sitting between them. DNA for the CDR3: TGTGCCAGTAGTGGCCAGGCAAATCGAAAGACCTATGGCTACACCCTC. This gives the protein CASSGQANRKTYGYTL.

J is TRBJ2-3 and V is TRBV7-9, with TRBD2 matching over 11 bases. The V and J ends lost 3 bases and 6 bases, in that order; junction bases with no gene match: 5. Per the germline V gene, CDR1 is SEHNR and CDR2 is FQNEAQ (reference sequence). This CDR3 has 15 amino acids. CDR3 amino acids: CASSLTSGDLDTQYF. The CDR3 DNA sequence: TGTGCCAGCAGCTTGACTAGCGGGGATTTGGATACGCAGTATTTT.

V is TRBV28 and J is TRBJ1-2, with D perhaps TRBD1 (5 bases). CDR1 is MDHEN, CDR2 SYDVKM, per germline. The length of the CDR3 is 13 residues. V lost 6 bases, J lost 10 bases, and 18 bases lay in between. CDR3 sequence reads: CASSLRGGSVYTF. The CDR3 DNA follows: TGTGCCAGCAGCCTACGGGGGGGGAGCGTCTACACCTTC.

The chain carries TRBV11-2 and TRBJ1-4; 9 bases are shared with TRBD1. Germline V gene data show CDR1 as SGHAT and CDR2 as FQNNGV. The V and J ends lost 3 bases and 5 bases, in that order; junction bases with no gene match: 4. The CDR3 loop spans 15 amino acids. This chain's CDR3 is CASSLLTGGNEKLFF. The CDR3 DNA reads TGTGCCAGCAGCTTGTTGACAGGGGGGAATGAAAAACTGTTTTTT.

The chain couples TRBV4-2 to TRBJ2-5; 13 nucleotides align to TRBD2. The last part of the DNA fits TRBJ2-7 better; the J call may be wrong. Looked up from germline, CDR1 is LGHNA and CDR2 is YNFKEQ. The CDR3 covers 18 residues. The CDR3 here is CASSRTGTSGAFPYEQYF. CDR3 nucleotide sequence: TGTGCCAGCAGCCGAACCGGGACTAGCGGGGCTTTCCCTTACGAGCAGTACTTC.

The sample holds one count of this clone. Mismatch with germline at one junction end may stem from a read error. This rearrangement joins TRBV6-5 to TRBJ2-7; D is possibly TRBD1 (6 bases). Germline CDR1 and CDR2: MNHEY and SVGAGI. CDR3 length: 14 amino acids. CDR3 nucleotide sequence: TGTGCCAGCAGTTACCGGACAGTGGTTATCGAGCAGCACTTC. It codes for CASSYRTVVIEQHF.

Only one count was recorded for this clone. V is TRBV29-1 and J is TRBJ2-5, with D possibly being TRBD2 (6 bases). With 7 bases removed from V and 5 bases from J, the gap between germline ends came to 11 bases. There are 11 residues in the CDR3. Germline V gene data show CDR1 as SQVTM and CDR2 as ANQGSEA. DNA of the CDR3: TGCAGCGGAGCGGGCGGTGAGACCCAGTACTTC. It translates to CSGAGGETQYF.

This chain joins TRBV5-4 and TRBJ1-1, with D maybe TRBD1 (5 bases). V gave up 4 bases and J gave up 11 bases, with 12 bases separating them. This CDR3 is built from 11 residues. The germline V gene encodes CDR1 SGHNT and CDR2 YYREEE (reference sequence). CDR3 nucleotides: TGTGCCAGCAGCCAGACAGATGTGGCTTTCTTT. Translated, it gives CASSQTDVAFF.

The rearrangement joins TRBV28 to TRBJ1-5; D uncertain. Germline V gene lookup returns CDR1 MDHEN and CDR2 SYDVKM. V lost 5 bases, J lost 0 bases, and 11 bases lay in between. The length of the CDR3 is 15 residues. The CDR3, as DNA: TGTGCCAGCAGTGGACGGATAAATAGCAATCAGCCCCAGCATTTT. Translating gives CASSGRINSNQPQHF.

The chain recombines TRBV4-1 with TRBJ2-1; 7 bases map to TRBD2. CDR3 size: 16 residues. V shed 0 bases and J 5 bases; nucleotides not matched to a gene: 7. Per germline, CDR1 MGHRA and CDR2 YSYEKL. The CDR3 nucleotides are TGCGCCAGCAGCCAAGATCGAGCGGGGAATCACAATGAGCAGTTCTTC. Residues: CASSQDRAGNHNEQFF.

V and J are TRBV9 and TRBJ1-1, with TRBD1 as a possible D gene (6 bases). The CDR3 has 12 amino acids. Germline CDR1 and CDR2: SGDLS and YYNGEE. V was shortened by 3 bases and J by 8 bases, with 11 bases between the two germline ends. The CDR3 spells CASSATGREAFF. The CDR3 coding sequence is TGTGCCAGCAGCGCCACAGGGAGGGAAGCTTTCTTT.

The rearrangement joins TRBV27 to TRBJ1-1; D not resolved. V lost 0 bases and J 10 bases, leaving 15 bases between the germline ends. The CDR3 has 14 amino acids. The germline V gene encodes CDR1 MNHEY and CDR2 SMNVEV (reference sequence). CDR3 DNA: TGTGCCAGCAGTTTATCTTACGGGGTAGATGCAGCTTTCTTT. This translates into CASSLSYGVDAAFF.